This passage covers 32 T cell receptor beta chains from one sample sequenced in a study of T-cell reconstitution after alpha-beta-depleted transplantation in children. Unique molecular identifiers were built into the TCRbeta library. TCRdb independently ran MiXCR on the PCR reads; one entry per CDR3 protein. The top ten hold approximately 39% of the sample, which has almost 600,000 distinct CDR3 sequences, roughly 27% seen once. This specimen was PBMCs, taken before TCRalphabeta/CD19-depleted stem cell transplant. These receptors came from a boy younger than two with Wiskott-Aldrich syndrome, due to receive a stem cell transplant.

There are a few counts of this clonotype. The chain uses TRBV5-1 and TRBJ1-1, with D possibly being TRBD1 (5 bases). There are 18 residues in the CDR3. The ends were cut back, 6 bases at V and 0 bases at J, with 24 bases in the middle. Germline CDR1 is SGHRS and CDR2 is YFSETQ. CDR3 bases: TGCGCCAGCAAGAGAGACGTAGGGACCGCGCGGTTGAACACTGAAGCTTTCTTT. Amino acids: CASKRDVGTARLNTEAFF. Full variable domain (missing parts from reference TRBV5-1 and TRBJ1-1): KAGVTQTPRYLIKTRGQQVTLSCSPISGHRSVSWYQQTPGQGLQFLFEYFSETQRNKGNFPGRFSGRQFSNSRSEMNVSTLELGDSALYLCASKRDVGTARLNTEAFFGQGTRLTVV.

J is TRBJ2-5 and V is TRBV4-1; D is possibly TRBD2 (5 bases). Germline CDR1 and CDR2: MGHRA and YSYEKL. The V and J ends lost 1 base and 4 bases respectively, with 16 bases between them. The CDR3 contains 16 residues. This CDR3 reads CASSQGATTTRETQYF. CDR3 coding DNA: TGCGCCAGCAGCCAAGGGGCGACGACTACCAGAGAGACCCAGTACTTC.

The chain recombines TRBV12-3 or TRBV12-4 with TRBJ2-1; 7 nucleotides align to TRBD2. With 6 bases clipped from V and 8 bases from J, the junction kept 7 bases outside the gene matches. This CDR3 is 13 amino acids long. The CDR3 spells CASSKLAIHEQFF. The CDR3 DNA is TGTGCCAGCAGCAAACTAGCGATCCATGAGCAGTTCTTC.

This rearrangement joins TRBV4-1 to TRBJ1-1; D remains unclear. V gave up 2 bases and J gave up 5 bases, with 12 bases separating them. This CDR3 comprises 14 residues. CDR1 MGHRA and CDR2 YSYEKL come from the germline V gene. The CDR3 sequence is CASSQREGWTEAFF. CDR3 DNA sequence: TGCGCCAGCAGCCAAAGAGAAGGATGGACTGAAGCTTTCTTT.

This chain joins TRBV28 and TRBJ2-7, with 10 positions matching TRBD1. The J segment lost 4 bases and the V segment lost 3 bases, leaving 12 bases of the junction unmatched. The CDR3 runs 17 residues. Germline V gene data show CDR1 as MDHEN and CDR2 as SYDVKM. This CDR3 is CASSFHYRDRGNYEQYF. In nucleotides, the CDR3 is TGTGCCAGCAGTTTTCATTACCGGGACAGGGGCAATTACGAGCAGTACTTC.

This clonotype was seen a handful of times. The chain links TRBV20-1 to TRBJ1-2, with 7 positions matching TRBD1. CDR3 length: 12 residues. The V segment lost 4 bases and the J segment 5 bases; nucleotides outside the gene matches: 4. The germline CDR1 and CDR2 sequences are DFQATT and SNEGSKA (reference sequence). DNA for the CDR3: TGCAGTGCTACTCCGGGACAGTATGGCTACACCTTC. This gives the protein CSATPGQYGYTF.

This clonotype was found a few times. The chain carries TRBV21-1 and TRBJ2-2; the D call TRBD1 from the table was never checked on the DNA. TRBV21-1 is a known pseudogene. The CDR3 totals 16 residues. CDR3 DNA: TGTGCCAGCCGAAGAGGGGGACAGGGGAACACCGGGGAGCTGTTTTTT. The encoded protein is CASRRGGQGNTGELFF.

This clonotype was detected a few times. The chain joins TRBV27 to TRBJ2-3; no firm D call. CDR1 and CDR2 (germline): MNHEY, SMNVEV (reference sequence). CDR3 size: 14 residues. The ends were cut back, 4 bases at V and 3 bases at J, with 11 bases in the middle. DNA for the CDR3: TGTGCCAGCAGTTCTAACGGTGGTACAGATACGCAGTATTTT. Encoded protein: CASSSNGGTDTQYF.

This clonotype was found a few times. The chain carries TRBV20-1 and TRBJ2-5; D perhaps matches TRBD2 (6 bases). The CDR3 has 14 amino acids. V shed 3 bases and J shed 4 bases, with 15 bases lying between them. Germline-derived CDR1 and CDR2 are DFQATT and SNEGSKA (reference sequence). As DNA, the CDR3 is TGCAGTGCTAGGATGGGACTCGGAATAGAGACCCAGTACTTC. Translated: CSARMGLGIETQYF.

The chain combines TRBV7-2 with TRBJ2-3; D unclear. Trimming cost V 5 bases and J 0 bases, with 12 bases left between them. CDR3 size: 15 residues. CDR1 SGHTA and CDR2 FQGNSA come from the germline V gene. CDR3 DNA: TGTGCCAGCAGCAGCCAAGGCACTAGCACAGATACGCAGTATTTT. Translated, it gives CASSSQGTSTDTQYF.

This clonotype was seen more than once but under ten times. V gene TRBV10-3 combines with J gene TRBJ2-3; maybe TRBD2 (6 bases). CDR3 length equals 16 residues. Trimming took 3 bases from V and 7 from J, leaving 20 bases between them. The germline CDR1 and CDR2 sequences are ENHRY and SYGVKD. The CDR3 here is CAISDFAGTLPNTQYF. In DNA form, the CDR3 reads TGTGCCATCAGTGACTTTGCGGGAACCCTTCCGAATACGCAGTATTTT.

The chain is built from TRBV20-1 and TRBJ1-2; tentative D call: TRBD1 (5 bases). The V end was cut by 5 bases, the J end by 4 bases, with 11 bases between. Germline loops: CDR1 DFQATT, CDR2 SNEGSKA (reference sequence). The CDR3 sequence is 12 residues long. The CDR3 is CSAVDSAYGYTF. The CDR3 DNA reads as TGCAGTGCTGTAGACAGCGCCTATGGCTACACCTTC.

The chain couples TRBV7-9 to TRBJ2-7; 9 positions agree with TRBD2. Germline V CDR1 and CDR2: SEHNR, FQNEAQ (reference sequence). The CDR3 covers 16 residues. J was trimmed by 5 bases and V by 1 base; bases with no gene match: 9. CDR3: CASSLGVAGDPHEQYF. The CDR3 DNA sequence: TGTGCCAGCAGCTTAGGGGTAGCGGGAGATCCCCACGAGCAGTACTTC.

V gene TRBV27 combines with J gene TRBJ2-1; D is possibly TRBD1 or TRBD2 (5 bases each). CDR3 length: 14 residues. The germline gives CDR1 MNHEY, CDR2 SMNVEV (reference sequence). V shed 6 bases and J shed 3 bases, with 12 bases lying between them. In nucleotides, the CDR3 is TGTGCCAGCAGCCGAGAGGGGTACTACAATGAGCAGTTCTTC. Residues: CASSREGYYNEQFF.

The V gene is TRBV14, the J gene TRBJ2-3; 7 nucleotides align to TRBD2. Unmatched junction bases numbered 5, after V lost 1 base and J lost 1 base. CDR1 and CDR2 from the germline V gene are SGHDN and FVKESK. The length of the CDR3 is 16 residues. The chain's CDR3 is CASSQGRAGGTDTQYF. Here the CDR3 DNA reads TGTGCCAGCAGCCAAGGACGCGCGGGGGGCACAGATACGCAGTATTTT.

The rearrangement uses TRBV12-3 or TRBV12-4 and TRBJ2-1, with 11 bases aligning to TRBD2. V gave up 5 bases and J gave up 5 bases; unmatched junction bases: 5. The CDR3 sequence is 15 residues long. The CDR3 DNA reads TGTGCCAGCAGTCAGGGACTAGCGGAAGACAATGAGCAGTTCTTC. Residues: CASSQGLAEDNEQFF.

In its sample, this clonotype was seen once. The chain has TRBV20-1 and TRBJ2-2, with D possibly being TRBD2 (5 bases). The CDR3 is 16 residues long. V shed 0 bases and J shed 5 bases, with 16 bases lying between them. Germline V CDR1 and CDR2: DFQATT, SNEGSKA (reference sequence). The CDR3 sequence: CSARDRAGRMTGELFF. CDR3 sequence (DNA): TGCAGTGCTAGAGATCGGGCGGGCAGGATGACCGGGGAGCTGTTTTTT.

The chain links TRBV7-9 to TRBJ2-5; TRBD2 aligns across 12 bases. This CDR3 contains 14 residues. Germline V CDR1 and CDR2: SEHNR, FQNEAQ (reference sequence). V shed 6 bases and J 5 bases; nucleotides not matched to a gene: 4. This CDR3 is CASRPTSGGETQYF. The CDR3 region has the DNA TGTGCCAGCAGGCCTACTAGCGGGGGGGAGACCCAGTACTTC.

V and J are TRBV29-1 and TRBJ2-5; 7 bases are a match to TRBD1. CDR1 and CDR2 from the germline V gene are SQVTM and ANQGSEA. V lost 7 bases to trimming and J lost 2 bases; unmatched junction nucleotides: 10. The CDR3 loop spans 14 amino acids. CDR3 protein: CSASDRVGQETQYF. In DNA form, the CDR3 reads TGCAGCGCATCCGACAGGGTGGGACAAGAGACCCAGTACTTC.

The chain is built from TRBV5-1 and TRBJ1-2, with D unclear. The CDR3 extends over 14 amino acids. Germline V gene data show CDR1 as SGHRS and CDR2 as YFSETQ. V was shortened by 4 bases and J by 2 bases, with 12 bases between the two germline ends. CDR3 sequence reads: CASSQSSANYGYTF. The DNA of the CDR3 is TGCGCCAGCAGCCAAAGTAGTGCAAACTATGGCTACACCTTC.

The chain employs TRBV29-1 and TRBJ2-1, with D tentatively TRBD1 (6 bases). Germline V gene lookup returns CDR1 SQVTM and CDR2 ANQGSEA. V was shortened by 4 bases and J by 6 bases, with 13 bases between the two germline ends. The CDR3 consists of 13 residues. Here the CDR3 reads CSVARTAVNEQFF. The CDR3 DNA follows: TGCAGCGTTGCTAGGACAGCTGTCAATGAGCAGTTCTTC.

This clonotype was detected only a few times. The V and J genes are TRBV27 and TRBJ2-1, with TRBD2 matching over 9 bases. The V gene's germline CDR1 is MNHEY and CDR2 SMNVEV (reference sequence). Trimming removed 8 bases from V and 4 bases from J; junction bases left unmatched: 6. The CDR3 runs to 14 residues. DNA of the CDR3: TGTGCCAGCCGACTAGCGGATTCATACAATGAGCAGTTCTTC. Encoded protein: CASRLADSYNEQFF.

This clonotype has more than one count but fewer than ten. The chain combines TRBV20-1 with TRBJ2-3, with 10 nucleotides matching TRBD2. The CDR3 is made up of 18 amino acids. From germline, CDR1 is DFQATT and CDR2 SNEGSKA (reference sequence). With V trimmed by 6 bases and J by 0 bases, 15 bases remained unmatched. The CDR3 nucleotides read TGCAGTGCCCCCGGGGCCCTGCTAGCGGGAGTGAGCACAGATACGCAGTATTTT. The encoded protein is CSAPGALLAGVSTDTQYF.

The gene calls are TRBV20-1 and TRBJ2-2; 9 bases are shared with TRBD1. Germline loops: CDR1 DFQATT, CDR2 SNEGSKA (reference sequence). The V and J ends lost 0 bases and 5 bases, in that order; junction bases with no gene match: 10. The CDR3 is made up of 17 amino acids. CDR3 sequence (DNA): TGCAGTGCTAGAGATGGAACGGGACAGGGATGGACCGGGGAGCTGTTTTTT. Its protein is CSARDGTGQGWTGELFF.

The table lists this clonotype with a few counts. The chain joins TRBV15 to TRBJ2-3; a weak D match, TRBD1 (5 bases). V was pared by 1 base and J by 1 base, with 6 bases between. The CDR3 is made up of 14 amino acids. Germline values: CDR1 LNHNV, CDR2 YYDKDF (reference sequence). The CDR3 nucleotides are TGTGCCACCAGCAGAGGGGGCGGCACAGATACGCAGTATTTT. It codes for CATSRGGGTDTQYF.

The gene calls are TRBV27 and TRBJ2-3; no definite D call. The germline V and J ends were trimmed by 3 bases and 0 bases, with 10 bases remaining between them. The CDR3 totals 15 residues. CDR1 MNHEY and CDR2 SMNVEV come from the germline V gene (reference sequence). This chain's CDR3 is CASSFQNPSTDTQYF. The CDR3 DNA is TGTGCCAGCAGTTTTCAGAACCCTAGCACAGATACGCAGTATTTT.

The chain joins TRBV5-1 to TRBJ2-3; TRBD1 aligns across 9 bases. The CDR3 runs 15 residues. Germline V lookup: CDR1 SGHRS, CDR2 YFSETQ. The ends lost 0 bases at V and 8 bases at J; junction bases unmatched: 7. The CDR3 DNA is TGCGCCAGCAGCTTGGAGGGACAGGGTAGTGGTACGCAGTATTTT. It codes for CASSLEGQGSGTQYF.

The chain employs TRBV20-1 and TRBJ1-2; D call uncertain. From germline, CDR1 is DFQATT and CDR2 SNEGSKA (reference sequence). Trimming cost V 4 bases and J 6 bases, with 9 bases left between them. The CDR3 extends over 11 amino acids. CDR3 in amino acids: CSATGAHGYTF. The CDR3 nucleotides read TGCAGTGCTACCGGCGCTCATGGCTACACCTTC.

This clonotype was observed a few times. The chain couples TRBV24-1 to TRBJ1-1, with no clear D. V was pared by 5 bases and J by 1 base, with 7 bases between. Germline V CDR1 and CDR2: KGHDR, SFDVKD. The CDR3 extends over 13 amino acids. The CDR3 DNA reads TGTGCCACCAGTGGGGGAGGGAACACTGAAGCTTTCTTT. As protein: CATSGGGNTEAFF.

The chain couples TRBV7-8 to TRBJ1-2, with D perhaps TRBD1 (6 bases). Trimming removed 5 bases at V and 2 bases at J, with 18 bases between. CDR1 is SGHVS and CDR2 is FQNEAQ in the germline V gene. The CDR3 is made up of 16 amino acids. CDR3 region: CASSQVTGSRNYGYTF. Here the CDR3 DNA reads TGTGCCAGCAGCCAAGTAACAGGGTCACGGAACTATGGCTACACCTTC.

This clonotype was observed at least ten times. The chain couples TRBV24-1 to TRBJ1-4, with no clear D. The CDR3 covers 13 residues. Trimming cost V 4 bases and J 7 bases, with 9 bases left between them. CDR1 is KGHDR and CDR2 is SFDVKD in the germline V gene. The CDR3 nucleotides are TGTGCCACCAGTGACGAGGGCGGTGAAAAACTGTTTTTT. Translated: CATSDEGGEKLFF.

This clonotype was observed a few times. This sequence joins TRBV7-9 and TRBJ2-7; D not resolved. Germline values: CDR1 SEHNR, CDR2 FQNEAQ (reference sequence). The CDR3 has 14 residues. Trimming pared 1 base from V and 0 bases from J, leaving 7 bases between. The CDR3: CASSLEVRSYEQYF. CDR3 nucleotide sequence: TGTGCCAGCAGCTTAGAAGTCCGCTCCTACGAGCAGTACTTC.